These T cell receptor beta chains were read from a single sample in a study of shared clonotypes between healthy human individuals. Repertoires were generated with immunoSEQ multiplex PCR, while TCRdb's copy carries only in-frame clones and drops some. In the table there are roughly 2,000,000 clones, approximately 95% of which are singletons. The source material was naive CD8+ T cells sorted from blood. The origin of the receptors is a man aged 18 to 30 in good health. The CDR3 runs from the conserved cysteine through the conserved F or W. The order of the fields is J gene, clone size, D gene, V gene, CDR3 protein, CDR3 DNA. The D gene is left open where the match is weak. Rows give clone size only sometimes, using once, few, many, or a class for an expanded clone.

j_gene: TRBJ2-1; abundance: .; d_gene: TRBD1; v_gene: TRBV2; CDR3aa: CARTGGSYNEQFF; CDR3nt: TGTGCCAGAACAGGGGGTTCCTACAATGAGCAGTTCTTC
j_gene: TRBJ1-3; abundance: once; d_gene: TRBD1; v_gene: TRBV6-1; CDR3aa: CASSEGQGLVGNTIYF; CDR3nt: TGTGCCAGCAGTGAAGGACAGGGTTTAGTTGGAAACACCATATATTTT
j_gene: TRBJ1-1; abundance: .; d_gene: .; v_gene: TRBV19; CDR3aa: CASLGGEAFF; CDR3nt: TGTGCCAGTCTCGGGGGTGAAGCTTTCTTT
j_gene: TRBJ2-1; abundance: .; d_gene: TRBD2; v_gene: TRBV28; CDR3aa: CASSFPTSDGSYNEQFF; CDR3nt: TGTGCCAGCAGTTTCCCTACTAGCGACGGCTCCTACAATGAGCAGTTCTTC
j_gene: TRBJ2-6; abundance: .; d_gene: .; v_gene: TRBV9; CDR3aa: CASSPLGGDYNVLTF; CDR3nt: TGTGCCAGCAGCCCCTTGGGGGGAGACTACAACGTCCTGACTTTC
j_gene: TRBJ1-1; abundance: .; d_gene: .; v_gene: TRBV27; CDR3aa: CASHKTTHTEAFF; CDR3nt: TGTGCCAGCCACAAAACCACGCACACTGAAGCTTTCTTT
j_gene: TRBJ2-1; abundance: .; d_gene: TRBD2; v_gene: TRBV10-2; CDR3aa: CASSDSLAGDSSYNEQFF; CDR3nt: TGCGCCAGCAGTGACTCACTAGCGGGGGACAGCTCCTACAATGAGCAGTTCTTC
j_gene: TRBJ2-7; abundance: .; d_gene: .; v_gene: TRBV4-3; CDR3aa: CASSQDVAGYSYEQYF; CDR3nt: TGCGCCAGCAGCCAAGATGTCGCAGGGTACTCCTACGAGCAGTACTTC
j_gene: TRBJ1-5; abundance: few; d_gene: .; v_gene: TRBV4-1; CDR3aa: CASSQETGHQPQHF; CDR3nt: TGCGCCAGCAGCCAAGAAACAGGGCATCAGCCCCAGCATTTT
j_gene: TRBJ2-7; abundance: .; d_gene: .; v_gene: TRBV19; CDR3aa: CASSSRRNSYEQYF; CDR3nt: TGTGCCAGTAGTAGCAGGCGGAACTCCTACGAGCAGTACTTC
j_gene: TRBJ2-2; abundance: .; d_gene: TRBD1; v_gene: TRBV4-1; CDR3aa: CASSQGTGTFTGELFF; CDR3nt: TGCGCCAGCAGCCAAGGGACAGGGACCTTCACCGGGGAGCTGTTTTTT
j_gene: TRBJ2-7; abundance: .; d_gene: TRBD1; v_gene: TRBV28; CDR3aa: CASRDRRYFYEQYF; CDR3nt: TGTGCCAGCAGGGACAGGAGGTACTTCTACGAGCAGTACTTC
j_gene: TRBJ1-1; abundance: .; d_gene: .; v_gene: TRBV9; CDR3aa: CASSVGDYTEAFF; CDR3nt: TGTGCCAGCAGCGTAGGAGACTACACTGAAGCTTTCTTT
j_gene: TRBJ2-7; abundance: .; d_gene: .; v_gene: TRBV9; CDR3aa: CASSVGLGREQYF; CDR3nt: TGTGCCAGCAGCGTAGGACTAGGAAGGGAGCAGTACTTC
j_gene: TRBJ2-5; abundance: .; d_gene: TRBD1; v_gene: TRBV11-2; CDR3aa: CASSSPQGAGETQYF; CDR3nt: TGTGCCAGCAGCTCGCCACAGGGGGCAGGGGAGACCCAGTACTTC
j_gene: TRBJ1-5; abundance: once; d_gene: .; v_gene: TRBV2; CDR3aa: CASSEPGGEIQPQHF; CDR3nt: TGTGCCAGCAGTGAACCCGGGGGCGAGATTCAGCCCCAGCATTTT
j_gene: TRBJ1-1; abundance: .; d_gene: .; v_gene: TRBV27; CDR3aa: CASSSFRTEAFF; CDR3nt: TGTGCCAGCAGTAGTTTTCGCACTGAAGCTTTCTTT
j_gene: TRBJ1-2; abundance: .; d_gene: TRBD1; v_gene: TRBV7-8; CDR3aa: CASSLGTGGAEGYTF; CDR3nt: TGTGCCAGCAGCTTAGGGACAGGGGGCGCCGAAGGCTACACCTTC
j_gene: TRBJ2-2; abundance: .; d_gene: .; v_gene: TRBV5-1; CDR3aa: CASSEWAGNTGELFF; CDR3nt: TGCGCCAGCAGCGAATGGGCGGGGAACACCGGGGAGCTGTTTTTT
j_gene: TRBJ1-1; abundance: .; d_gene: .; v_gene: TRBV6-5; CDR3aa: CASSYSVSTEAFF; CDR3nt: TGTGCCAGCAGTTACTCGGTAAGCACTGAAGCTTTCTTT
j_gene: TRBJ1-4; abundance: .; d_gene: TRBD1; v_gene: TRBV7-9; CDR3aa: CASSRTGGSTNEKLFF; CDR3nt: TGTGCCAGCAGCCGGACAGGGGGTAGCACTAATGAAAAACTGTTTTTT
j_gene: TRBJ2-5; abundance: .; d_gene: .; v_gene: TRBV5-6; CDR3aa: CASSLSLQETQYF; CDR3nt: TGTGCCAGCAGCTTGTCGCTTCAAGAGACCCAGTACTTC
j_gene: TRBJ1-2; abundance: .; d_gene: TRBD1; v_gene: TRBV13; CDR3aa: CASSSGTGNGYTF; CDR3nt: TGTGCCAGCAGCTCCGGGACAGGGAATGGCTACACCTTC
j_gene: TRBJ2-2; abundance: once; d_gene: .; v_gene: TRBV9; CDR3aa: CASSRNTGELFF; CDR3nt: TGTGCCAGCAGCCGAAACACCGGGGAGCTGTTTTTT
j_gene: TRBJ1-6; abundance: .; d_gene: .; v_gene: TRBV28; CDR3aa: CASSLRVYNSPLHF; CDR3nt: TGTGCCAGCAGTTTGCGGGTCTATAATTCACCCCTCCACTTT
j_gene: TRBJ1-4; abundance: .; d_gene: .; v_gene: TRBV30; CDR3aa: CAWSVGIGDNEKLFF; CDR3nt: TGTGCCTGGAGTGTAGGGATCGGAGATAATGAAAAACTGTTTTTT
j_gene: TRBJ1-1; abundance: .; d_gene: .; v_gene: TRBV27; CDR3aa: CASSPSLGQMNTEAFF; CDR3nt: TGTGCCAGCAGTCCCTCGTTAGGGCAAATGAACACTGAAGCTTTCTTT
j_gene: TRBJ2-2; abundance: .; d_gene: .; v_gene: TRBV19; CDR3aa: CASSSHTAGGELFF; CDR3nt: TGTGCCAGTAGTTCCCACACGGCGGGCGGGGAGCTGTTTTTT
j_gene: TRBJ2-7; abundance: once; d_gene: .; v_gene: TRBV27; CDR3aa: CASSDGTSGSYEQYF; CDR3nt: TGTGCCAGCAGCGACGGGACCTCCGGCTCCTACGAGCAGTACTTC
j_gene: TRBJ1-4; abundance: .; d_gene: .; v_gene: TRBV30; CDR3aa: CAWSGQDEKLFF; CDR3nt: TGTGCCTGGAGTGGACAGGATGAAAAACTGTTTTTT
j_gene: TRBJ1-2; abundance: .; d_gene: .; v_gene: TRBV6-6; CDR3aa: CASSSRTASIYGYTF; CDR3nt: TGTGCCAGCAGTTCCCGGACAGCGTCTATCTATGGCTACACCTTC
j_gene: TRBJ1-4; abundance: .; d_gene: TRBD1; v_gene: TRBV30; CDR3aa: CAWSLTGWSEKLFF; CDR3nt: TGTGCCTGGAGTCTGACAGGGTGGTCTGAAAAACTGTTTTTT
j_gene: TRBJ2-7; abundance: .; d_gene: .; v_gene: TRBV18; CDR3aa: CASSPLGTTNTDGSSYEQYF; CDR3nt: TGTGCCAGCTCACCACTTGGCACAACCAACACGGACGGGAGCTCCTACGAGCAGTACTTC
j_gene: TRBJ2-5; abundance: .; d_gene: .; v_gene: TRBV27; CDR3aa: CASSTRTEWETQYF; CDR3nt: TGTGCCAGCAGTACTCGGACAGAATGGGAGACCCAGTACTTC
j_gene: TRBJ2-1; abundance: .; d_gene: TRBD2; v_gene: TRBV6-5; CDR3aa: CASSSIAGSSYNEQFF; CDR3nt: TGTGCCAGCAGTTCAATAGCGGGTTCCTCCTACAATGAGCAGTTCTTC
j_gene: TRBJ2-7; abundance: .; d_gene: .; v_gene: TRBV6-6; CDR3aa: CASSYSPSGDEQYF; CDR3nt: TGTGCCAGCAGTTACTCGCCGTCCGGCGACGAGCAGTACTTC
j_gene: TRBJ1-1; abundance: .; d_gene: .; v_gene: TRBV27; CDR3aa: CASSLIGPGKNTEAFF; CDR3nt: TGTGCCAGCAGTTTAATAGGGCCTGGGAAGAACACTGAAGCTTTCTTT
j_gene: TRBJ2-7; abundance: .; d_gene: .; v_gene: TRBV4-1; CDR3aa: CASSPWGVSYEQYF; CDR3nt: TGCGCCAGCAGCCCTTGGGGCGTCTCCTACGAGCAGTACTTC
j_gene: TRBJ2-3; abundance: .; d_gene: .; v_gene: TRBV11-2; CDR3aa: CASSLGATSGGDTQYF; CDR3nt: TGTGCCAGCAGCTTAGGAGCTACCTCTGGGGGGGATACGCAGTATTTT
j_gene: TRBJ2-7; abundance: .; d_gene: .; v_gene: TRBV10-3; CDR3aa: CAISESDSSHEQYF; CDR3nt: TGTGCCATCAGTGAGTCGGACAGTAGCCACGAGCAGTACTTC
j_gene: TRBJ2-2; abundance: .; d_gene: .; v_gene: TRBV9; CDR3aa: CASSVASGGNTGELFF; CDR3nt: TGTGCCAGCAGCGTAGCTTCTGGTGGGAACACCGGGGAGCTGTTTTTT
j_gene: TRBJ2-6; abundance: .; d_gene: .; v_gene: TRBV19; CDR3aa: CASTRLSSGANVLTF; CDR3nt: TGTGCCAGTACCCGACTAAGCTCTGGGGCCAACGTCCTGACTTTC
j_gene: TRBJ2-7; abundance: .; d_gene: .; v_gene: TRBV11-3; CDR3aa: CASSPGTDYEQYF; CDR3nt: TGTGCCAGCAGCCCCGGGACCGACTACGAGCAGTACTTC
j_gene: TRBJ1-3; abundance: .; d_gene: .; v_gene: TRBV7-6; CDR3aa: CASSKTYSGNTIYF; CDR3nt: TGTGCCAGCAGCAAGACTTACTCTGGAAACACCATATATTTT
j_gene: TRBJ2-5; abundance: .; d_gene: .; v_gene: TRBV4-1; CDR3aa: CASSQEGDLEETQYF; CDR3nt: TGCGCCAGCAGCCAAGAAGGGGATTTGGAAGAGACCCAGTACTTC
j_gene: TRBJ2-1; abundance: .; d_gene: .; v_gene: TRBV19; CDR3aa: CAIRDSYNEQFF; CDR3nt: TGTGCCATCCGCGACAGCTACAATGAGCAGTTCTTC
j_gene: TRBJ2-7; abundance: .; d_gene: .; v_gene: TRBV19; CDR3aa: CASSIKGLYYEQYF; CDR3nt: TGTGCCAGTAGTATAAAAGGACTCTACTACGAGCAGTACTTC
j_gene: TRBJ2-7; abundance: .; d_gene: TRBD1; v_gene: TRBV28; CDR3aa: CASSLDRAAYEQYF; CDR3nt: TGTGCCAGCAGTCTGGACAGGGCAGCCTACGAGCAGTACTTC
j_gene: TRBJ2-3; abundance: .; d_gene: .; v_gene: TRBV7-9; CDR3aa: CASSLRETRTDTQYF; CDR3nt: TGTGCCAGCAGCTTACGGGAGACGAGGACAGATACGCAGTATTTT
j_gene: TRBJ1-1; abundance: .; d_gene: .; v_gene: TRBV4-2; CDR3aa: CASSQEVSSDTEAFF; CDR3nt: TGTGCCAGCAGCCAAGAAGTGTCGAGCGACACTGAAGCTTTCTTT
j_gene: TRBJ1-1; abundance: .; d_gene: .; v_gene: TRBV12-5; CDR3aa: CASGLWGTEAFF; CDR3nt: TGTGCTAGTGGCCTTTGGGGCACTGAAGCTTTCTTT
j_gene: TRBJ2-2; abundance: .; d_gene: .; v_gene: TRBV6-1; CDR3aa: CASSDEVTDYLNTGELFF; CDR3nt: TGTGCCAGCAGTGATGAGGTAACCGACTACTTGAACACCGGGGAGCTGTTTTTT
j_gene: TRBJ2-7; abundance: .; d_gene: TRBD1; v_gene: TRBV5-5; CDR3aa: CASSLAVGGRSVYEQYF; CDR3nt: TGTGCCAGCAGCTTGGCGGTAGGGGGCCGTTCGGTGTACGAGCAGTACTTC
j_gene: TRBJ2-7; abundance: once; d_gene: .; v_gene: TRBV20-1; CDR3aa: CSAPPYEQYF; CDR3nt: TGCAGTGCCCCACCCTACGAGCAGTACTTC
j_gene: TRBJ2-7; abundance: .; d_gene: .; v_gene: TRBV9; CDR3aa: CASSVGRSDEQYF; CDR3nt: TGTGCCAGCAGCGTAGGCAGGTCAGACGAGCAGTACTTC
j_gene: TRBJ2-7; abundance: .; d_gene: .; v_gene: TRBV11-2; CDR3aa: CASSLGPLQGMYEQYF; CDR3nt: TGTGCCAGCAGCTTAGGGCCCCTACAGGGCATGTACGAGCAGTACTTC
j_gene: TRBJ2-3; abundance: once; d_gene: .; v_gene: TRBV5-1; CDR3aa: CASSLHGTPSTDTQYF; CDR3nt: TGCGCCAGCAGCTTGCACGGGACCCCTAGCACAGATACGCAGTATTTT
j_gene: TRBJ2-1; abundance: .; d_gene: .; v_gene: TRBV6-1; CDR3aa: CASSEANSGFPFF; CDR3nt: TGTGCCAGCAGTGAAGCTAATAGCGGTTTTCCGTTCTTC
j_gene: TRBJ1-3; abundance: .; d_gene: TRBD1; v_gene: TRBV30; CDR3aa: CAMDEGQTGNTIYF; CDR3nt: TGTGCCATGGACGAGGGACAGACTGGAAACACCATATATTTT
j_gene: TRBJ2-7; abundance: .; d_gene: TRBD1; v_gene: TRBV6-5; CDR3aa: CASTLEPGQGYEQYF; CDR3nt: TGTGCCAGCACCTTAGAGCCGGGACAGGGCTACGAGCAGTACTTC